This entry lists 31 T cell receptor beta chains sequenced from one sample in a study of CD8+ T cells in alopecia areata. After isolation, RNA underwent reverse transcription to generate cDNA as the sequencing template. The protocol was immunoSEQ multiplex PCR, while the TCRdb copy is restricted to in-frame clones and leaves out a portion. The sample has hundreds of thousands of clones, around 62% seen once. The input for sequencing was CD4+ T cells sorted from blood, taken at week 0. Receptors originate from a human donor with alopecia areata.

There are a few counts of this clone. The chain employs TRBV20-1 and TRBJ2-3, with D perhaps matching TRBD2 (5 bases). Germline loops: CDR1 DFQATT, CDR2 SNEGSKA (reference sequence). CDR3 length: 11 residues. Trimming pared 6 bases from V and 6 bases from J, leaving 10 bases between. Here the CDR3 reads CSAVTGDTQYF. The CDR3 DNA reads TGCAGTGCGGTCACGGGGGATACGCAGTATTTT.

V is TRBV7-2 and J is TRBJ1-2, with a possible D match to TRBD1 (5 bases). V was clipped by 1 base and J by 2 bases, with 11 bases between them. Per the germline V gene, CDR1 is SGHTA and CDR2 is FQGNSA. The CDR3 totals 15 residues. This CDR3 is CASSLGSGLNYGYTF. The CDR3 nucleotides are TGTGCCAGCAGCTTAGGTTCGGGACTGAACTATGGCTACACCTTC.

The rearrangement joins TRBV30 to TRBJ2-5; D might be TRBD1 (5 bases). Trimming left V 3 bases short and J 4 bases short, with 21 bases between. CDR3 length: 16 residues. From germline, CDR1 is GTSNPN and CDR2 SVGIG (reference sequence). CDR3 loop: CAWRGSGLFVGETQYF. The CDR3 DNA reads as TGTGCCTGGAGGGGTTCAGGGTTGTTCGTCGGAGAGACCCAGTACTTC.

The rearrangement joins TRBV27 to TRBJ2-7; TRBD1 aligns across 9 bases. The CDR3 covers 17 residues. Germline V lookup: CDR1 MNHEY, CDR2 SMNVEV (reference sequence). V gave up 4 bases and J gave up 2 bases; unmatched junction bases: 12. The CDR3 DNA is TGTGCCAGCAGTTATATCGCCGGGACAGGGCACACCTACGAGCAGTACTTC. Residues: CASSYIAGTGHTYEQYF.

This clone was counted only a few times. J is TRBJ2-1 and V is TRBV10-3, with 9 bases matching TRBD2. With V trimmed by 7 bases and J by 7 bases, 5 bases remained unmatched. CDR3 length: 13 residues. Germline V gene data show CDR1 as ENHRY and CDR2 as SYGVKD. CDR3 in DNA: TGTGCCATCACCTACAGCGGGGGGAATGAGCAGTTCTTC. This codes for CAITYSGGNEQFF.

V usage is TRBV7-9 and J usage is TRBJ2-7, with 11 positions matching TRBD2. Germline V lookup: CDR1 SEHNR, CDR2 FQNEAQ (reference sequence). V dropped 4 bases and J dropped 3; count of bases not matched to a gene: 8. CDR3 length equals 16 residues. CDR3 DNA sequence: TGTGCCAGCAGCTCCGATACTAGCGGGAGCCTCTACGAGCAGTACTTC. This gives the protein CASSSDTSGSLYEQYF.

With respect to this clone: Mismatch with germline at one junction end may stem from a read error. The chain carries TRBV30 and TRBJ1-1; TRBD1 might be the D (5 bases). Germline V gene lookup returns CDR1 GTSNPN and CDR2 SVGIG (reference sequence). The CDR3 loop spans 10 amino acids. The CDR3 DNA reads as TGTGCCTGGAGTTTGACCGGGACCCAGTTT. Residues: CAWSLTGTQF.

J is TRBJ2-7 and V is TRBV29-1, with a weak D call TRBD1 (5 bases). There are 13 residues in the CDR3. V dropped 3 bases and J dropped 2 bases, with 11 bases sitting between them. Germline CDR1 reads SQVTM; CDR2 reads ANQGSEA. This CDR3 is CSVDQGNTYEQYF. CDR3 nucleotides: TGCAGCGTTGATCAGGGTAATACCTACGAGCAGTACTTC.

This clone has more than one count but fewer than ten. The rearrangement uses TRBV7-2 and TRBJ1-5; D is ambiguous. The CDR3 has 12 amino acids. Germline V gene data show CDR1 as SGHTA and CDR2 as FQGNSA. The V end lost 5 bases, the J end lost 6 bases, and 8 bases lay between the germline ends. The CDR3 DNA reads as TGTGCCAGCAGCGCGGACGGTCAGCCCCAGCATTTT. Translation gives CASSADGQPQHF.

CDR3 DNA: TGTGCCAGCTCACCTCCCCCGGGTGGCTACACCTTC. Translating it yields CASSPPPGGYTF. The V call is TRBV18, the J call TRBJ1-2; D call uncertain. V lost 3 bases and J lost 7, with 9 bases in between. Germline V CDR1 and CDR2: KGHSH, LQKENI. This CDR3 comprises 12 residues.

This clone was seen a single time. The V gene is TRBV30, the J gene TRBJ1-5; D is unresolved. With 2 bases removed from V and 2 bases from J, the gap between germline ends came to 13 bases. CDR3 length equals 15 residues. CDR1 and CDR2 (germline): GTSNPN, SVGIG (reference sequence). For the CDR3, the DNA is TGTGCCTGGAGTCAAAATGGCCCCCGCAATCAGCCCCAGCATTTT. Its translation is CAWSQNGPRNQPQHF.

The CDR3 DNA reads TGCGCCAGCAAAAGCACGGGACAGGGGAATGAAAAACTGTTTTTT. Residues: CASKSTGQGNEKLFF. The chain employs TRBV5-1 and TRBJ1-4; 10 nucleotides agree with TRBD1. The CDR3 covers 15 residues. Looked up from germline, CDR1 is SGHRS and CDR2 is YFSETQ. The V and J ends lost 6 bases and 5 bases, in that order; junction bases with no gene match: 7.

V gene TRBV27 combines with J gene TRBJ2-6; possible D gene TRBD1, 6 bases. Trimming shortened V by 3 bases and J by 0 bases, and 15 bases separated the two germline ends. The length of the CDR3 is 18 residues. The germline V gene has CDR1 MNHEY and CDR2 SMNVEV (reference sequence). The CDR3 region is CASSFRARGNSGANVLTF. The CDR3 coding sequence is TGTGCCAGCAGTTTCAGGGCAAGGGGGAACTCTGGGGCCAACGTCCTGACTTTC.

This rearrangement joins TRBV5-4 to TRBJ2-1; TRBD2 matches at 13 bases. The V and J ends lost 3 bases and 7 bases, in that order; junction bases with no gene match: 4. The CDR3 runs to 15 residues. Germline V CDR1 and CDR2: SGHNT, YYREEE (reference sequence). The CDR3 loop is CASSSGLAGTNEQFF. As DNA, the CDR3 is TGTGCCAGCAGCTCGGGACTAGCGGGAACGAATGAGCAGTTCTTC.

This chain connects TRBV5-1 to TRBJ2-3; possibly TRBD2 for D (5 bases). The CDR3 has 14 amino acids. V was shortened by 0 bases and J by 6 bases, with 11 bases between the two germline ends. Per germline, CDR1 SGHRS and CDR2 YFSETQ. The CDR3 DNA is TGCGCCAGCAGCTTGGCCGGGATCAGGGATACGCAGTATTTT. It yields the protein CASSLAGIRDTQYF. The full variable domain, completed using reference TRBV5-1 and TRBJ2-3, is KAGVTQTPRYLIKTRGQQVTLSCSPISGHRSVSWYQQTPGQGLQFLFEYFSETQRNKGNFPGRFSGRQFSNSRSEMNVSTLELGDSALYLCASSLAGIRDTQYFGPGTRLTVL.

J is TRBJ1-2 and V is TRBV15, with D possibly matching TRBD1 (5 bases). Germline loops: CDR1 LNHNV, CDR2 YYDKDF (reference sequence). The CDR3 has 20 amino acids. Trimming stripped 0 bases from V and 0 bases from J, with 23 bases between. CDR3 nucleotide sequence: TGTGCCACCAGCAGAGATGGGGTCAGGGCGTTTCGTACAGCTAACTATGGCTACACCTTC. Amino acids: CATSRDGVRAFRTANYGYTF.

This chain joins TRBV25-1 and TRBJ2-3, with 9 positions matching TRBD1. The V gene's germline CDR1 is MGHDK and CDR2 SYGVNS. The CDR3 extends over 15 amino acids. V was clipped by 2 bases and J by 2 bases; unmatched bases: 2. DNA of the CDR3: TGTGCCAGCAGTGAAACACAGGGGGCCACAGATACGCAGTATTTT. Translating it yields CASSETQGATDTQYF.

This CDR3 reads CSVGGGGSNQPQHF. Written as DNA, the CDR3 is TGCAGCGTTGGAGGAGGGGGTAGCAATCAGCCCCAGCATTTT. The chain combines TRBV29-1 with TRBJ1-5; possible D gene TRBD1, 6 bases. V was trimmed by 4 bases and J by 0 bases, leaving 10 bases between them. Germline V gene data show CDR1 as SQVTM and CDR2 as ANQGSEA. The CDR3 is 14 residues long. Supplemented by reference TRBV29-1 and TRBJ1-5, the full variable domain reads SAVISQKPSRDICQRGTSLTIQCQVDSQVTMMFWYRQQPGQSLTLIATANQGSEATYESGFVIDKFPISRPNLTFSTLTVSNMSPEDSSIYLCSVGGGGSNQPQHFGDGTRLSIL.

This sequence joins TRBV5-6 and TRBJ1-2; D unresolved. The CDR3 consists of 14 residues. The V gene lost 3 bases and the J gene lost 5 bases, with 14 bases spanning the gap. Germline V gene data show CDR1 as SGHDT and CDR2 as YYEEEE. CDR3 sequence (DNA): TGTGCCAGCAGCTCCCGACCCTCGGGTTATGGCTACACCTTC. Translated: CASSSRPSGYGYTF.

The chain carries TRBV4-2 and TRBJ2-1, with 15 positions matching TRBD2. The CDR3 extends over 19 amino acids. Trimming at V came to 1 base and at J to 8 bases, leaving 12 bases not matched to a gene. CDR1 LGHNA and CDR2 YNFKEQ come from the germline V gene. CDR3 sequence (DNA): TGTGCCAGCAGCCAAGTGGGACTAGCGGGGGGTCCCCTCCGGGATGAGCAGTTCTTC. Amino acids: CASSQVGLAGGPLRDEQFF.

This rearrangement joins TRBV29-1 to TRBJ2-1, with 7 bases lining up with TRBD2. Germline assignment: CDR1 SQVTM and CDR2 ANQGSEA. The CDR3 length is 12 residues. The ends lost 7 bases at V and 7 bases at J; junction bases unmatched: 7. This CDR3 reads CSALGLRNEQFF. CDR3 bases: TGCAGCGCTCTGGGACTACGGAATGAGCAGTTCTTC.

The chain joins TRBV29-1 to TRBJ2-7, with D possibly TRBD1 on 5 matching bases. CDR1 and CDR2 from the germline V gene are SQVTM and ANQGSEA. This CDR3 is built from 15 residues. The V end lost 0 bases, the J end lost 0 bases, and 12 bases lay between the germline ends. In DNA form, the CDR3 reads TGCAGCGTTGAAGAGCGAAGGGGTCCCTCCTACGAGCAGTACTTC. Its translation is CSVEERRGPSYEQYF.

The V call is TRBV30, the J call TRBJ1-2; D gene ambiguous. The CDR3 is 11 residues long. V was shortened by 5 bases and J by 0 bases, with 4 bases between the two germline ends. CDR1 and CDR2 from the germline V gene are GTSNPN and SVGIG (reference sequence). CDR3 sequence: CAWGANYGYTF. In DNA, the CDR3 is TGTGCCTGGGGGGCTAACTATGGCTACACCTTC.

The chain employs TRBV18 and TRBJ2-7; D remains ambiguous. The germline CDR1 and CDR2 sequences are KGHSH and LQKENI. The CDR3 runs to 14 residues. Trimming removed 0 bases at V and 2 bases at J, with 8 bases between. The CDR3 is CASSPPPGAYEQYF. Here the CDR3 DNA reads TGTGCCAGCTCACCACCCCCAGGTGCCTACGAGCAGTACTTC.

The chain recombines TRBV6-5 with TRBJ1-6; D may be TRBD1 (5 bases). The CDR3 runs 14 residues. CDR1 is MNHEY, CDR2 SVGAGI, per germline. V lost 2 bases, J lost 7 bases, and 9 bases lay in between. CDR3 nucleotides: TGTGCCAGCAGTTACCAGGGCCCCAATTCACCCCTCCACTTT. Amino acids: CASSYQGPNSPLHF.

This chain connects TRBV30 to TRBJ1-2, with TRBD1 identical over 7 bases. CDR3 length equals 16 residues. Germline lookup yields CDR1 GTSNPN and CDR2 SVGIG (reference sequence). With 0 bases clipped from V and 0 bases from J, the junction kept 7 bases outside the gene matches. The CDR3 spells CAWSVRQGEANYGYTF. CDR3 DNA: TGTGCCTGGAGTGTTAGACAGGGAGAAGCTAACTATGGCTACACCTTC.

The CDR3 sequence is CSVGDRAGTEAFF. Written as DNA, the CDR3 is TGCAGCGTTGGGGACAGGGCCGGAACTGAAGCTTTCTTT. V is TRBV29-1 and J is TRBJ1-1; TRBD1 aligns across 9 bases. Per the germline V gene, CDR1 is SQVTM and CDR2 is ANQGSEA. J gave up 5 bases and V 4 bases, and 5 bases lay outside the gene matches. The CDR3 sequence is 13 residues long.

The rearrangement uses TRBV4-1 and TRBJ1-1; D gene ambiguous. This CDR3 region has 13 residues. Germline-derived CDR1 and CDR2 are MGHRA and YSYEKL. V lost 2 bases and J 1 base, leaving 5 bases between the germline ends. CDR3 region: CASSQHPNTEAFF. The CDR3 DNA follows: TGCGCCAGCAGCCAACATCCGAACACTGAAGCTTTCTTT.

The genes are TRBV29-1 and TRBJ2-7; 7 bases fit TRBD1. The germline CDR1 and CDR2 sequences are SQVTM and ANQGSEA. The CDR3 length is 14 residues. Unmatched junction bases numbered 5, after V lost 1 base and J lost 2 bases. CDR3 in amino acids: CSVEGGQGAYEQYF. CDR3 nucleotides: TGCAGCGTTGAAGGTGGGCAGGGGGCCTACGAGCAGTACTTC.

V gene TRBV30 combines with J gene TRBJ1-1; the D is unclear. V gave up 0 bases and J gave up 1 base, with 6 bases separating them. This CDR3 comprises 13 residues. Per the germline V gene, CDR1 is GTSNPN and CDR2 is SVGIG (reference sequence). The CDR3 sequence is CAWSVHTNTEAFF. CDR3 bases: TGTGCCTGGAGTGTCCACACGAACACTGAAGCTTTCTTT.

The DNA for the CDR3 is TGTGCCTGGAGGGGGACCGGCTACGAGCAGTACTTC. Protein product: CAWRGTGYEQYF. This chain connects TRBV30 to TRBJ2-7; D is tentatively TRBD1 or TRBD2 (5 bases each). V was clipped by 3 bases and J by 3 bases, with 9 bases between them. Germline V lookup: CDR1 GTSNPN, CDR2 SVGIG (reference sequence). This CDR3 contains 12 residues. Full variable domain (missing parts from reference TRBV30 and TRBJ2-7): SQTIHQWPATLVQPVGSPLSLECTVEGTSNPNLYWYRQAAGRGLQLLFYSVGIGQISSEVPQNLSASRPQDRQFILSSKKLLLSDSGFYLCAWRGTGYEQYFGPGTRLTVT.